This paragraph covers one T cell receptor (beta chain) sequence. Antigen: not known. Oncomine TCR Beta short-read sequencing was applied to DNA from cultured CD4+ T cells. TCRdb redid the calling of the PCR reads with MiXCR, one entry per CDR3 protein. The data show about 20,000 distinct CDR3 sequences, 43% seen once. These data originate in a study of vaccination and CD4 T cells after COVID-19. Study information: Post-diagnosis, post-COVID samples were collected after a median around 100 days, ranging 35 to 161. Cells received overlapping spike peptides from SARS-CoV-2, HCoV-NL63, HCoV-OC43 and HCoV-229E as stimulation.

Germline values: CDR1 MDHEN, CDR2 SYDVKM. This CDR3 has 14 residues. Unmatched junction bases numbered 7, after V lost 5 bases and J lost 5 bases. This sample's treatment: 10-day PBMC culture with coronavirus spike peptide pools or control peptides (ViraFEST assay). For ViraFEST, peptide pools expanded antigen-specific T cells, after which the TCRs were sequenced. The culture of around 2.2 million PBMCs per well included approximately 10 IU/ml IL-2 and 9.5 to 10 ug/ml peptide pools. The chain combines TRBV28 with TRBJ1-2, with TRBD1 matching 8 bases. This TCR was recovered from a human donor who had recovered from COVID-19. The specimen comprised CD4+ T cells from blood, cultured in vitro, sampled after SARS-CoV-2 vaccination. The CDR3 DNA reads TGTGCCAGCAGTGACGGACAGGGTGGATATGGCTACACCTTC. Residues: CASSDGQGGYGYTF.